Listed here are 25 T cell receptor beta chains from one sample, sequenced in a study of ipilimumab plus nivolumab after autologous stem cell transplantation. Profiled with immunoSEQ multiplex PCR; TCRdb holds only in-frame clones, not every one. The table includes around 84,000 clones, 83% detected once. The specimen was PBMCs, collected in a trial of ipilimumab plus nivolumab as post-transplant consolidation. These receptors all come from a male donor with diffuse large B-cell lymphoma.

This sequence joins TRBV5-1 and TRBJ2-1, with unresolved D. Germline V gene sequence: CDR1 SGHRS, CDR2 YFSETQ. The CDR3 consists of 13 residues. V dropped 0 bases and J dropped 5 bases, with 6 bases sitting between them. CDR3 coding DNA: TGCGCCAGCAGCTTGGATCCCGACAATGAGCAGTTCTTC. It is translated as CASSLDPDNEQFF.

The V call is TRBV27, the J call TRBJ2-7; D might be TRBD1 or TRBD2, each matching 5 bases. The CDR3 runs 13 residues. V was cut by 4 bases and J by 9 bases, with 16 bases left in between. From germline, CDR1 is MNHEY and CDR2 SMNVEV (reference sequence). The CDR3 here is CASSSGQGRGQYF. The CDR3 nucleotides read TGTGCCAGCAGTTCGGGGCAGGGTCGTGGGCAGTACTTC.

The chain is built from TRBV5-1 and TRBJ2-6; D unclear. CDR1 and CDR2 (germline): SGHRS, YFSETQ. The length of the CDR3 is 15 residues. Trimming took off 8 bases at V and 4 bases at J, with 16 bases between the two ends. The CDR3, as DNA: TGCGCCAGTAGTGCCGATGGGCACGGGGCCAACGTCCTGACTTTC. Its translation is CASSADGHGANVLTF.

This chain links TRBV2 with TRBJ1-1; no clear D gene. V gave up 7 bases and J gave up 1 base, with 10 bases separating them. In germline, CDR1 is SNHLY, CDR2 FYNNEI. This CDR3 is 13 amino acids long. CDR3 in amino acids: CASTWAENTEAFF. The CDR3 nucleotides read TGTGCCAGCACTTGGGCGGAGAACACTGAAGCTTTCTTT.

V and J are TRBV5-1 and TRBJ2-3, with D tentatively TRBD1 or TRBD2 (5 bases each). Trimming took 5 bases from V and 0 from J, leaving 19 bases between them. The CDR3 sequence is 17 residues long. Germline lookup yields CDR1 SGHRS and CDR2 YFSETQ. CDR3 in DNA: TGCGCCAGCAGTTCATTACCGGGACCGCGTAGCACAGATACGCAGTATTTT. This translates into CASSSLPGPRSTDTQYF. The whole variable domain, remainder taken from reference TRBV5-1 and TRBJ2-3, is KAGVTQTPRYLIKTRGQQVTLSCSPISGHRSVSWYQQTPGQGLQFLFEYFSETQRNKGNFPGRFSGRQFSNSRSEMNVSTLELGDSALYLCASSSLPGPRSTDTQYFGPGTRLTVL.

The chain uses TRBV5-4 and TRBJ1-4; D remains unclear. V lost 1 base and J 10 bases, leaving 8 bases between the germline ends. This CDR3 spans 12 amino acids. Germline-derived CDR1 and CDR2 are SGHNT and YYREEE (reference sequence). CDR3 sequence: CASSLMGRKLFF. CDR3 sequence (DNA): TGTGCCAGCAGCTTGATGGGCCGAAAACTGTTTTTT.

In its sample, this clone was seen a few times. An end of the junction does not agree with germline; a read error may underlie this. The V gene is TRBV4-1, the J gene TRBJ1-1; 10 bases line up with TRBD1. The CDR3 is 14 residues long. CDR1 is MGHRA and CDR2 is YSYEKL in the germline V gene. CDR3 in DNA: TGCGCCAGCAGCCAGGACAGGGGGAACGCTGAAGCTTTCTTT. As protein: CASSQDRGNAEAFF.

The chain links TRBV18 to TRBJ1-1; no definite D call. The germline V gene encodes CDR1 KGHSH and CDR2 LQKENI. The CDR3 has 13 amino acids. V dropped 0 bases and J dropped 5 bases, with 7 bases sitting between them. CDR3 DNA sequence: TGTGCCAGCTCACCACCGCTGGGAACTGAAGCTTTCTTT. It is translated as CASSPPLGTEAFF.

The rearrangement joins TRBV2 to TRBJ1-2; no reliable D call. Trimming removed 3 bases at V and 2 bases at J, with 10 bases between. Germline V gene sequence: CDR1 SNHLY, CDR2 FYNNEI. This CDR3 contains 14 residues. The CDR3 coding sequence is TGTGCCAGCAGTGAGGACGCCCGGAACTATGGCTACACCTTC. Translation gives CASSEDARNYGYTF. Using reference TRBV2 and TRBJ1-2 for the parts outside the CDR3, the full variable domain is EPEVTQTPSHQVTQMGQEVILRCVPISNHLYFYWYRQILGQKVEFLVSFYNNEISEKSEIFDDQFSVERPDGSNFTLKIRSTKLEDSAMYFCASSEDARNYGYTFGSGTRLTVV.

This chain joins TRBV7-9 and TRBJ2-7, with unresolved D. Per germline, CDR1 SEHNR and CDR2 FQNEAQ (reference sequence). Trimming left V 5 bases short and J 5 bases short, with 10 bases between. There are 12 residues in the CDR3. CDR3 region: CASSRSSHEQYF. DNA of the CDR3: TGTGCCAGCAGCCGTAGTTCCCACGAGCAGTACTTC.

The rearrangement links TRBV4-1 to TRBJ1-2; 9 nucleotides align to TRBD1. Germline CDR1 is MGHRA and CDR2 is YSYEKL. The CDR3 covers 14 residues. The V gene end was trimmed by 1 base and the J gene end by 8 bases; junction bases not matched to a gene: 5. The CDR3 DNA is TGCGCCAGCAGCCAAGCTAGGGACAGGGTCGGCTACACCTTC. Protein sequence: CASSQARDRVGYTF.

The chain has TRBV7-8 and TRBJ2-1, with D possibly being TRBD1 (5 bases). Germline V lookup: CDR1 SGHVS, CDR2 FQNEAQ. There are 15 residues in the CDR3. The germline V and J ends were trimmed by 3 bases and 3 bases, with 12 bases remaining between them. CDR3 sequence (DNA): TGTGCCAGCAGCTTGGGAAGGGGCAGCTACAATGAGCAGTTCTTC. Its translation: CASSLGRGSYNEQFF.

Here the CDR3 reads CASSSTSGGAGDTQYF. The CDR3 DNA reads as TGTGCCAGCAGCTCGACTAGCGGGGGGGCCGGGGATACGCAGTATTTT. The V gene is TRBV11-2, the J gene TRBJ2-3; 14 bases are shared with TRBD2. The junction had 6 bases not matched to a gene; V was cut back by 4 bases and J by 6 bases. The CDR3 contains 16 residues. Germline V lookup: CDR1 SGHAT, CDR2 FQNNGV.

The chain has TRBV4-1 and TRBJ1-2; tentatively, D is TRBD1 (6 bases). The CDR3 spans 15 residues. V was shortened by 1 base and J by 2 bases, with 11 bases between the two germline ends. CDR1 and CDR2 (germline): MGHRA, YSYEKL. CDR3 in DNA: TGCGCCAGCAGCCAAGCATCACAGGGAAACTATGGCTACACCTTC. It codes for CASSQASQGNYGYTF.

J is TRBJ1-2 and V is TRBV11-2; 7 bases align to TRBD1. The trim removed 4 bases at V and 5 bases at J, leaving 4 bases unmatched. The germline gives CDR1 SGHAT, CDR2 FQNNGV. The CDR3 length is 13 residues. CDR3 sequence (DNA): TGTGCCAGCAGCTCACAGGGGCGGTATGGCTACACCTTC. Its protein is CASSSQGRYGYTF.

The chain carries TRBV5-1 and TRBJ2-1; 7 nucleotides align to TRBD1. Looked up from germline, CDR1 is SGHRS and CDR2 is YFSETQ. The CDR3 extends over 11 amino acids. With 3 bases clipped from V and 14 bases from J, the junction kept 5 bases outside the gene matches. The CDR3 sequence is CASSWDRLKFF. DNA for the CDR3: TGCGCCAGCAGCTGGGACAGACTTAAGTTCTTC. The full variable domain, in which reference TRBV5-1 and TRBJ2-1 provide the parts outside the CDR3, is KAGVTQTPRYLIKTRGQQVTLSCSPISGHRSVSWYQQTPGQGLQFLFEYFSETQRNKGNFPGRFSGRQFSNSRSEMNVSTLELGDSALYLCASSWDRLKFFGPGTRLTVL.

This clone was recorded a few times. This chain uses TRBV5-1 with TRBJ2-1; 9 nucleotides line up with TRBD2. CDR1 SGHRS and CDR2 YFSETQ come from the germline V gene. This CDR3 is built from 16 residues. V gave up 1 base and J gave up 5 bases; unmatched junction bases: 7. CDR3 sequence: CASSLLPGLANNEQFF. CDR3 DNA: TGCGCCAGCAGCTTGTTACCGGGACTAGCTAACAATGAGCAGTTCTTC.

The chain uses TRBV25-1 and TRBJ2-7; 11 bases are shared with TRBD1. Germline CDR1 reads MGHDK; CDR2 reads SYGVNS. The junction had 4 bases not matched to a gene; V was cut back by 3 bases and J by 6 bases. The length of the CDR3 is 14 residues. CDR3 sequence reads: CASSDQDRGREQYF. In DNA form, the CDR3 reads TGTGCCAGCAGTGATCAGGACAGGGGGCGCGAGCAGTACTTC.

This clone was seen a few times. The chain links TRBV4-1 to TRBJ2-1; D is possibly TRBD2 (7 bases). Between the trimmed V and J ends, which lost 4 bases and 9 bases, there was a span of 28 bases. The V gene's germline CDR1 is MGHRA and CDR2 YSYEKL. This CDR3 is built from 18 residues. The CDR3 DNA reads TGCGCCAGCAGCCCCGGCCTACTAGCGCGGGGGCGTGGGGGTGAGCAGTTCTTC. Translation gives CASSPGLLARGRGGEQFF.

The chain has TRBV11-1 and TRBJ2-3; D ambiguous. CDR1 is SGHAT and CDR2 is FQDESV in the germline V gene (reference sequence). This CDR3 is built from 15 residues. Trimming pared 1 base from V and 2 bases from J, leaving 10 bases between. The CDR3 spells CASSLDPILTDTQYF. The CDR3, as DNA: TGTGCCAGCAGCTTAGACCCCATCCTCACAGATACGCAGTATTTT. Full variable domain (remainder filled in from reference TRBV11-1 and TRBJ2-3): EAEVAQSPRYKITEKSQAVAFWCDPISGHATLYWYRQILGQGPELLVQFQDESVVDDSQLPKDRFSAERLKGVDSTLKIQPAELGDSAMYLCASSLDPILTDTQYFGPGTRLTVL.

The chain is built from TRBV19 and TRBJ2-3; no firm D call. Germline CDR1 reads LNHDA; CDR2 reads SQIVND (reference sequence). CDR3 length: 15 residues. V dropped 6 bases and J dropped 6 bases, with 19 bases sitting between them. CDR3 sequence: CASRAKTFLGDTQYF. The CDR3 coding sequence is TGTGCCAGTAGGGCGAAGACTTTTTTGGGGGATACGCAGTATTTT. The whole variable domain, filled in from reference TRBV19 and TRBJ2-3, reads DGGITQSPKYLFRKEGQNVTLSCEQNLNHDAMYWYRQDPGQGLRLIYYSQIVNDFQKGDIAEGYSVSREKKESFPLTVTSAQKNPTAFYLCASRAKTFLGDTQYFGPGTRLTVL.

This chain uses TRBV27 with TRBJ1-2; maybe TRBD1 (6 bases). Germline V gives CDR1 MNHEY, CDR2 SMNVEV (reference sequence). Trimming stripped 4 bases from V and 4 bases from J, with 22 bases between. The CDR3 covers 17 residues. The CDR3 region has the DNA TGTGCCAGCAGTTCTGAGGGGACGCAGGGGAGGATCTATGGCTACACCTTC. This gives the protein CASSSEGTQGRIYGYTF.

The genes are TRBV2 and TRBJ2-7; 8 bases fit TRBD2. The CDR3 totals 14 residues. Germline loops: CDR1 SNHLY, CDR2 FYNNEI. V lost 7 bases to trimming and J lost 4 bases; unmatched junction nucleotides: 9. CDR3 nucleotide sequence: TGTGCCAGCAAGAGCGGGGGATTATCGTACGAGCAGTACTTC. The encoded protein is CASKSGGLSYEQYF.

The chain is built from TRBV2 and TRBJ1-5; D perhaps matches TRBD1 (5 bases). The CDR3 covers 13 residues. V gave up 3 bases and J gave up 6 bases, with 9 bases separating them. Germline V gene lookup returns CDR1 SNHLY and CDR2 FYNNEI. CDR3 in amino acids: CASSEGGAQPQHF. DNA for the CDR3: TGTGCCAGCAGTGAGGGGGGAGCTCAGCCCCAGCATTTT. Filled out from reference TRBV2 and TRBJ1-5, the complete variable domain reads EPEVTQTPSHQVTQMGQEVILRCVPISNHLYFYWYRQILGQKVEFLVSFYNNEISEKSEIFDDQFSVERPDGSNFTLKIRSTKLEDSAMYFCASSEGGAQPQHFGDGTRLSIL.

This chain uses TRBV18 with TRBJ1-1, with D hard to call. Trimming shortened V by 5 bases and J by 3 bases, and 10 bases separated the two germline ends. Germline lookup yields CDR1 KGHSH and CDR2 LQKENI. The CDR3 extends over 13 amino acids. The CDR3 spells CASSVQQHTEAFF. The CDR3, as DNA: TGTGCCAGCTCAGTACAACAGCACACTGAAGCTTTCTTT.